The entry below gives a single T cell receptor beta chain sequence along with its context. This specimen includes other DNA sequences encoding the same CDR3. Germline V gives CDR1 MNHEY, CDR2 SVGAGI. V was trimmed by 2 bases and J by 5 bases, leaving 9 bases between them. This CDR3 region has 13 residues. Sequencing was performed with immunoSEQ multiplex PCR; in TCRdb, only in-frame clones are kept and a portion is missing. The table records fewer than 250,000 clones, about nine tenths of them present only once. The data were taken from a study of blood T cell repertoires in COVID-19. The specimen sequenced was PBMCs or T cells enriched from blood (not recorded which). The gene calls are TRBV6-5 and TRBJ1-1, with TRBD1 as a possible D gene (6 bases). The TCR comes from a man between 45 and 60 years old who had been exposed to COVID-19. CDR3 residues: CASSYRGGTEAFF. In nucleotides, the CDR3 is TGTGCCAGCAGTTACAGGGGGGGGACTGAAGCTTTCTTT.